These 16 T cell receptor beta chains were sequenced from one sample in a study of OX40 agonist ivuxolimab in advanced cancers. Libraries were built with the immunoSEQ multiplex PCR assay. In its TCRdb copy, this immuneACCESS table keeps in-frame sequences only and misses some clones. Where compared with another copy, unresolved V genes explain less than half of these, and the others have no known cause. This sample holds tens of thousands of clones; around 90% were observed only once. Jointly, the top ten make up around 0.33% of the sample. Specimen: CD4+ or CD8+ T cells sorted from blood, collected in a trial of the OX40 agonist ivuxolimab. These receptors came from an adult with an advanced solid tumor such as melanoma, head and neck, liver or kidney cancer.

The chain uses TRBV4-1 and TRBJ2-3; tentatively, D is TRBD1 (5 bases). Per the germline V gene, CDR1 is MGHRA and CDR2 is YSYEKL. Trimming shortened V by 2 bases and J by 6 bases, and 15 bases separated the two germline ends. This CDR3 contains 15 residues. The CDR3 bases are TGCGCCAGCAGCCAAACTACGACAGTTGTGGATACGCAGTATTTT. This codes for CASSQTTTVVDTQYF.

The chain employs TRBV7-9 and TRBJ1-1, with 9 bases aligning to TRBD1. CDR1 is SEHNR and CDR2 is FQNEAQ in the germline V gene (reference sequence). Trimming cost V 6 bases and J 7 bases; bases outside gene matches: 3. This CDR3 is 12 amino acids long. CDR3 coding DNA: TGTGCCAGCAGATTGGGACAGGGTGAAGCTTTCTTT. The encoded protein is CASRLGQGEAFF.

This CDR3 is CASSPNRAYEQYF. DNA for the CDR3: TGTGCCAGCTCACCCAACAGGGCGTACGAGCAGTACTTC. The rearrangement uses TRBV18 and TRBJ2-7, with D tentatively TRBD1 (6 bases). V lost 3 bases and J lost 4, with 10 bases in between. The CDR3 has 13 residues. Germline V gene data show CDR1 as KGHSH and CDR2 as LQKENI.

The V call is TRBV6-5, the J call TRBJ1-1; 8 positions agree with TRBD1. The CDR3 is made up of 13 amino acids. Germline CDR1 reads MNHEY; CDR2 reads SVGAGI. V shed 6 bases, J shed 10 bases, and the junction held 10 bases outside the gene matches. The DNA of the CDR3 is TGTGCCAGCAGACCTCCGGGACAGGTCACAGCTTTCTTT. Residues: CASRPPGQVTAFF.

The V gene is TRBV5-6, the J gene TRBJ1-4; D may be TRBD1 (5 bases). CDR1 SGHDT and CDR2 YYEEEE come from the germline V gene. V was trimmed by 6 bases and J by 4 bases, leaving 16 bases between them. This CDR3 comprises 15 residues. CDR3 DNA: TGTGCCAGCACCCATAGAGGGGACTTTAATGAAAAACTGTTTTTT. It translates to CASTHRGDFNEKLFF.

The CDR3 protein is CASSITGTGDSPLHF. The DNA of the CDR3 is TGTGCCAGTAGTATCACCGGGACTGGAGATTCACCCCTCCACTTT. The rearrangement joins TRBV19 to TRBJ1-6; a weak D match, TRBD1 (5 bases). Deletions cut 3 bases from V and 8 bases from J, with 14 bases between. Looked up from germline, CDR1 is LNHDA and CDR2 is SQIVND (reference sequence). This CDR3 is 15 amino acids long.

This clone appeared a single time. The V call is TRBV4-2, the J call TRBJ2-3; TRBD1 matches at 8 bases. The germline CDR1 and CDR2 sequences are LGHNA and YNFKEQ. The junction had 7 bases not matched to a gene; V was cut back by 1 base and J by 4 bases. This CDR3 has 16 residues. The CDR3: CASSQVRTGSSDTQYF. DNA of the CDR3: TGTGCCAGCAGCCAAGTCCGGACAGGGTCCTCAGATACGCAGTATTTT.

The CDR3 DNA follows: TGTGCCTGGAGCGTACAGGGGTCGGTCACTGAAGCTTTCTTT. Protein product: CAWSVQGSVTEAFF. The rearrangement uses TRBV30 and TRBJ1-1, with 7 bases that match TRBD1. The germline CDR1 and CDR2 sequences are GTSNPN and SVGIG (reference sequence). V shed 3 bases, J shed 4 bases, and the junction held 8 bases outside the gene matches. The CDR3 is 14 amino acids.

This clone occurred once. The chain carries TRBV6-6 and TRBJ2-2; the match to TRBD2 covers 11 bases. With V trimmed by 5 bases and J by 6 bases, 5 bases remained unmatched. The CDR3 is 15 amino acids. Germline V CDR1 and CDR2: MNHNY, SVGAGI (reference sequence). CDR3 loop: CASSPGLAVAGELFF. DNA of the CDR3: TGTGCCAGCAGTCCGGGACTAGCGGTGGCCGGGGAGCTGTTTTTT.

Concerning this clone itself: An end of the junction does not agree with germline; a read error may underlie this. The J gene is TRBJ2-2, the V gene TRBV7-7; D gene ambiguous. The CDR3 contains 15 residues. The germline gives CDR1 SSHAT, CDR2 FNYEAQ (reference sequence). The CDR3 nucleotides read TGTGCTAGCAGCCCCCGGAGTGTAGGCCTCGGGGAGCTGTTTTTT. The encoded protein is CASSPRSVGLGELFF. Full variable domain (rest looked up from reference TRBV7-7 and TRBJ2-2): GAGVSQSPRYKVTKRGQDVTLRCDPISSHATLYWYQQALGQGPEFLTYFNYEAQPDKSGLPSDRFSAERPEGSISTLTIQRTEQRDSAMYRCASSPRSVGLGELFFGEGSRLTVL.

V usage is TRBV18 and J usage is TRBJ1-5; D gene unclear. The CDR3 sequence is 15 residues long. V was trimmed by 2 bases and J by 3 bases, leaving 11 bases between them. Germline V gene data show CDR1 as KGHSH and CDR2 as LQKENI. The CDR3: CASSPRQADNQPQHF. In DNA, the CDR3 is TGTGCCAGCTCACCAAGGCAGGCAGACAATCAGCCCCAGCATTTT.

In its sample, this clone was seen once. V usage is TRBV7-9 and J usage is TRBJ2-5; TRBD1 matches 9 bases. From germline, CDR1 is SEHNR and CDR2 FQNEAQ (reference sequence). The CDR3 totals 15 residues. V lost 4 bases and J lost 2; bases outside the gene matches: 5. For the CDR3, the DNA is TGTGCCAGCAGCTCCCCCGACAGGGGGCAAGAGACCCAGTACTTC. Protein: CASSSPDRGQETQYF.

The rearrangement links TRBV19 to TRBJ1-1; D might be TRBD1 (5 bases). The V end lost 6 bases, the J end lost 2 bases, and 10 bases lay between the germline ends. Germline CDR1 is LNHDA and CDR2 is SQIVND (reference sequence). The CDR3 has 13 residues. CDR3 nucleotides: TGTGCCAGTAGAGTCGGGACTAACACTGAAGCTTTCTTT. Its translation is CASRVGTNTEAFF.

The rearrangement joins TRBV6-1 to TRBJ1-5; D possibly corresponds to TRBD1 (6 bases). The CDR3 is made up of 15 amino acids. Trimming removed 4 bases from V and 3 bases from J, with 13 bases in between. Germline CDR1 MNHNS, CDR2 SASEGT. In DNA, the CDR3 is TGTGCCAGCAGTGTGTTCTGGGACAACAATCAGCCCCAGCATTTT. This encodes CASSVFWDNNQPQHF.

J is TRBJ1-1 and V is TRBV2; 8 bases align to TRBD1. The CDR3 is 14 residues long. V was pared by 8 bases and J by 4 bases, with 9 bases of the junction left unmatched. CDR1 and CDR2 (germline): SNHLY, FYNNEI. CDR3 DNA: TGTGCCAGCGACGTACAGGGGGAGGGCACTGAAGCTTTCTTT. Its translation is CASDVQGEGTEAFF. Full variable domain (missing parts from reference TRBV2 and TRBJ1-1): EPEVTQTPSHQVTQMGQEVILRCVPISNHLYFYWYRQILGQKVEFLVSFYNNEISEKSEIFDDQFSVERPDGSNFTLKIRSTKLEDSAMYFCASDVQGEGTEAFFGQGTRLTVV.

The CDR3 DNA follows: TGTGCCAGCAGCCAAACTGCCGGTTACAATGAGCAGTTCTTC. It codes for CASSQTAGYNEQFF. The chain employs TRBV4-2 and TRBJ2-1; no clear D. The V gene's germline CDR1 is LGHNA and CDR2 YNFKEQ. V lost 2 bases and J 4 bases, leaving 9 bases between the germline ends. The CDR3 runs 14 residues.